A single sample is the source of the 9 T cell receptor beta chains below, sequenced in a study of cytomegalovirus exposure and HLA in healthy donors. TCRdb's table, derived via immunoSEQ multiplex PCR, lists solely in-frame clones and lacks some. The table lists fewer than 250,000 clones, approximately 85% of them singletons. Sequenced sample: PBMCs. The receptors were gathered from a woman between 18 and 29 years old in good health and CMV-seronegative.

The chain is built from TRBV5-6 and TRBJ2-1, with 13 bases matching TRBD2. The CDR3 extends over 17 amino acids. J was trimmed by 3 bases and V by 3 bases; bases with no gene match: 6. Looked up from germline, CDR1 is SGHDT and CDR2 is YYEEEE. The CDR3 sequence: CASSSRRLAGGYNEQFF. CDR3 sequence (DNA): TGTGCCAGCAGCTCCAGAAGACTAGCGGGGGGCTACAATGAGCAGTTCTTC.

V gene TRBV7-6 combines with J gene TRBJ1-5; D might be TRBD1 (5 bases). CDR1 SGHVS and CDR2 FNYEAQ come from the germline V gene. The CDR3 totals 15 residues. The V end was cut by 5 bases, the J end by 3 bases, with 14 bases between. CDR3 loop: CASSAYRRNNQPQHF. Written as DNA, the CDR3 is TGTGCCAGCAGCGCTTACAGGAGAAACAATCAGCCCCAGCATTTT.

The genes are TRBV27 and TRBJ2-1, with 8 nucleotides matching TRBD1. This CDR3 contains 15 residues. Unmatched junction bases numbered 7, after V lost 4 bases and J lost 5 bases. The germline CDR1 and CDR2 sequences are MNHEY and SMNVEV (reference sequence). The CDR3 loop is CASSSLPDRDNEQFF. CDR3 nucleotides: TGTGCCAGCAGTTCTTTGCCGGACAGGGACAATGAGCAGTTCTTC.

The chain employs TRBV4-1 and TRBJ2-3; the match to TRBD2 covers 12 bases. The CDR3 sequence is 16 residues long. The V gene's germline CDR1 is MGHRA and CDR2 YSYEKL. V was clipped by 1 base and J by 10 bases; unmatched bases: 9. Written as DNA, the CDR3 is TGCGCCAGCAGCCAAGGGTCCGCTAGCGGGGGGGCCGCGCAGTATTTT. Protein sequence: CASSQGSASGGAAQYF.

This chain uses TRBV4-1 with TRBJ1-4; 10 bases align to TRBD1. The trim removed 4 bases at V and 5 bases at J, leaving 16 bases unmatched. Germline V gene data show CDR1 as MGHRA and CDR2 as YSYEKL. CDR3 size: 19 residues. CDR3 sequence (DNA): TGCGCCAGCAGCCTCATTCCGGGACAGGGGAACACCTGGAATGAAAAACTGTTTTTT. Its protein product is CASSLIPGQGNTWNEKLFF.

This chain uses TRBV14 with TRBJ1-1, with 8 bases identical to TRBD1. Germline CDR1 SGHDN, CDR2 FVKESK. CDR3 length equals 14 residues. V lost 4 bases, J lost 2 bases, and 3 bases stayed unmatched. The CDR3 reads CASSRTGGNTEAFF. The DNA of the CDR3 is TGTGCCAGCAGCCGTACAGGGGGAAACACTGAAGCTTTCTTT.

CDR3 residues: CASSWSGSSGELFF. CDR3 in DNA: TGTGCCAGTAGTTGGAGCGGGAGTTCCGGGGAGCTGTTTTTT. The chain has TRBV19 and TRBJ2-2, with TRBD2 matching over 8 bases. CDR3 length: 14 residues. V shed 5 bases, J shed 6 bases, and the junction held 5 bases outside the gene matches. Germline V CDR1 and CDR2: LNHDA, SQIVND (reference sequence).

The chain is built from TRBV25-1 and TRBJ2-5, with 10 bases that match TRBD1. The CDR3 runs to 18 residues. Germline-derived CDR1 and CDR2 are MGHDK and SYGVNS. Trimming at V came to 2 bases and at J to 11 bases, leaving 20 bases not matched to a gene. CDR3 DNA: TGTGCCAGCAGTGAAAGTTCGGCGAGGGACAGGGGATTTAATGAGCAGTACTTC. Translation gives CASSESSARDRGFNEQYF.

The chain uses TRBV25-1 and TRBJ2-2; 7 nucleotides agree with TRBD1. CDR1 MGHDK and CDR2 SYGVNS come from the germline V gene. V gave up 5 bases and J gave up 2 bases; unmatched junction bases: 11. The CDR3 is 17 residues long. Here the CDR3 reads CASSRIDDRVNTGELFF. The CDR3 region has the DNA TGTGCCAGCAGTCGAATTGACGACAGGGTAAACACCGGGGAGCTGTTTTTT.